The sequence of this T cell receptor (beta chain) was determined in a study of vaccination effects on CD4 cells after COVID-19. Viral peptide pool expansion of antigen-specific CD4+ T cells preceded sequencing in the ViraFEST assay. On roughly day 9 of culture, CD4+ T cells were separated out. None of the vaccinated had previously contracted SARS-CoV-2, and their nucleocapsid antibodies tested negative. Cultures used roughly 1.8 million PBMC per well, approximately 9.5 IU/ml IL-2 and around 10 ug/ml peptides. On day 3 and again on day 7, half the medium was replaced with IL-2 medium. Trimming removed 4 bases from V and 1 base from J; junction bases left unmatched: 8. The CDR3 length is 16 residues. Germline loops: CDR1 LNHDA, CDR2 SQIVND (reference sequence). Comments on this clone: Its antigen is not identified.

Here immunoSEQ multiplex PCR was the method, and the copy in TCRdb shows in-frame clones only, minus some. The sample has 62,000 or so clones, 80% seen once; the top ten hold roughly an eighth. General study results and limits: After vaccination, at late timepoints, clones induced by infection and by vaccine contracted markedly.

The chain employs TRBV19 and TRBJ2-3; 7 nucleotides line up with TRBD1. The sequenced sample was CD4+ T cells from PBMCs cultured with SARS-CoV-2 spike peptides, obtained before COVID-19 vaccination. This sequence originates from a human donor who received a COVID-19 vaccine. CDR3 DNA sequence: TGTGCCAGTAGTACCCGCCGACAGGGTGGCACAGATACGCAGTATTTT. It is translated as CASSTRRQGGTDTQYF.